A single sample is the source of the 30 T cell receptor beta chains below, sequenced in a study of cytomegalovirus exposure and HLA in healthy donors. PCR involved 60 Vbeta and 13 Jbeta primers. This table comes from immunoSEQ multiplex PCR, and its TCRdb copy is limited to in-frame clones, with some not included. Among 150,000 to 200,000 clones listed, roughly 73% were seen once. The source material was PBMCs. Every receptor here comes from a woman in her twenties or thirties in good health and CMV-seronegative.

V and J are TRBV4-1 and TRBJ2-2; a possible D gene is TRBD1 (5 bases). The CDR3 length is 16 residues. Looked up from germline, CDR1 is MGHRA and CDR2 is YSYEKL. V gave up 1 base and J gave up 2 bases, with 11 bases separating them. This CDR3 is CASSQGTTSNTGELFF. In DNA, the CDR3 is TGCGCCAGCAGCCAAGGGACAACAAGTAACACCGGGGAGCTGTTTTTT.

J is TRBJ2-7 and V is TRBV7-8, with D perhaps TRBD1 (6 bases). The CDR3 loop spans 13 amino acids. Germline V gene lookup returns CDR1 SGHVS and CDR2 FQNEAQ. V shed 6 bases and J shed 2 bases, with 11 bases lying between them. The CDR3 loop is CASRLRGTYEQYF. The CDR3 bases are TGTGCCAGCAGGCTCAGGGGTACCTACGAGCAGTACTTC.

About this clone itself: Its ends do not fully match the called genes, so a read error is possible. The gene calls are TRBV7-9 and TRBJ1-5, with 8 nucleotides matching TRBD1. The CDR3 totals 15 residues. The germline gives CDR1 SEHNR, CDR2 FQNEAQ (reference sequence). The CDR3 coding sequence is TGTTCCAGCAGCTCGGCCGACAGGGGTAATCAGCCCCAGCATTTT. Its translation: CSSSSADRGNQPQHF.

This clone was detected a few times. V usage is TRBV5-6 and J usage is TRBJ2-1; D is possibly TRBD2 (5 bases). With 0 bases removed from V and 1 base from J, the gap between germline ends came to 14 bases. CDR1 SGHDT and CDR2 YYEEEE come from the germline V gene. This CDR3 contains 17 residues. This CDR3 reads CASSLAGGLKSYNEQFF. For the CDR3, the DNA is TGTGCCAGCAGCTTGGCCGGCGGGCTCAAGTCCTACAATGAGCAGTTCTTC.

The V and J genes are TRBV2 and TRBJ2-2, with D perhaps matching TRBD1 (6 bases). Germline loops: CDR1 SNHLY, CDR2 FYNNEI. V dropped 3 bases and J dropped 5 bases, with 16 bases sitting between them. This CDR3 region has 16 residues. For the CDR3, the DNA is TGTGCCAGCAGTGAGGTGGGGGCCGAAATGACCGGGGAGCTGTTTTTT. Its protein product is CASSEVGAEMTGELFF.

The chain recombines TRBV6-1 with TRBJ2-7; the match to TRBD2 covers 9 bases. Germline assignment: CDR1 MNHNS and CDR2 SASEGT. The CDR3 covers 15 residues. V dropped 6 bases and J dropped 0; count of bases not matched to a gene: 6. CDR3 protein: CASSEELAGSYEQYF. The CDR3 DNA is TGTGCCAGCAGCGAGGAACTAGCGGGCTCCTACGAGCAGTACTTC.

The chain recombines TRBV30 with TRBJ1-5; D is ambiguous. The CDR3 contains 13 residues. Germline V gene sequence: CDR1 GTSNPN, CDR2 SVGIG (reference sequence). The V gene lost 2 bases and the J gene lost 3 bases, with 8 bases spanning the gap. The CDR3 here is CAWSMEYNQPQHF. CDR3 sequence (DNA): TGTGCCTGGAGTATGGAGTACAATCAGCCCCAGCATTTT.

CDR3 nucleotide sequence: TGTGCCTGGGATCGGGACAGGGACGTCGAGCAGTACTTC. This codes for CAWDRDRDVEQYF. This rearrangement joins TRBV30 to TRBJ2-7; 9 nucleotides align to TRBD1. V trimming: 5 bases; J trimming: 6 bases; junction bases outside the gene matches: 8. The CDR3 loop spans 13 amino acids. The germline CDR1 and CDR2 sequences are GTSNPN and SVGIG (reference sequence).

This clone was detected only a few times. V gene TRBV4-1 combines with J gene TRBJ1-1, with D maybe TRBD1 (6 bases). The CDR3 is 16 amino acids. The V gene's germline CDR1 is MGHRA and CDR2 YSYEKL. The V end lost 3 bases, the J end lost 1 base, and 15 bases lay between the germline ends. This chain's CDR3 is CASSHQWETGNTEAFF. The CDR3 bases are TGCGCCAGCAGCCACCAATGGGAGACAGGGAACACTGAAGCTTTCTTT.

The rearrangement joins TRBV9 to TRBJ2-5; D might be TRBD2 (5 bases). The length of the CDR3 is 12 residues. V gave up 0 bases and J gave up 7 bases, with 7 bases separating them. Per the germline V gene, CDR1 is SGDLS and CDR2 is YYNGEE. CDR3 loop: CASSVAEGTQYF. CDR3 DNA: TGTGCCAGCAGCGTAGCTGAGGGGACCCAGTACTTC.

In its sample, this clone was seen a few times. The rearrangement uses TRBV7-3 and TRBJ2-7; 8 bases line up with TRBD1. This CDR3 region has 14 residues. Germline V gene sequence: CDR1 SGHTA, CDR2 FQGTGA. V was pared by 6 bases and J by 7 bases, with 11 bases of the junction left unmatched. DNA for the CDR3: TGTGCCAGCAGTCCAACCAGGGGGCGCAATGAGCAGTACTTC. This gives the protein CASSPTRGRNEQYF. Supplemented by reference TRBV7-3 and TRBJ2-7, the full variable domain reads GAGVSQTPSNKVTEKGKYVELRCDPISGHTALYWYRQSLGQGPEFLIYFQGTGAADDSGLPNDRFFAVRPEGSVSTLKIQRTERGDSAVYLCASSPTRGRNEQYFGPGTRLTVT.

This clone came up a few times. The genes are TRBV6-5 and TRBJ1-1; the D gene is possibly TRBD1 (5 bases). The CDR3 is made up of 13 amino acids. Deletions cut 6 bases from V and 1 base from J, with 9 bases between. From germline, CDR1 is MNHEY and CDR2 SVGAGI. CDR3: CASSPGQNTEAFF. The CDR3 DNA reads TGTGCCAGCAGCCCCGGACAGAACACTGAAGCTTTCTTT.

The rearrangement uses TRBV9 and TRBJ2-1; no clear D gene. V was trimmed by 2 bases and J by 4 bases, leaving 7 bases between them. The germline V gene encodes CDR1 SGDLS and CDR2 YYNGEE. The CDR3 contains 13 residues. The CDR3 sequence: CASSVGTYNEQFF. CDR3 DNA: TGTGCCAGCAGCGTTGGTACATACAATGAGCAGTTCTTC.

The chain carries TRBV30 and TRBJ2-1; D is uncertain. The ends were cut back, 5 bases at V and 6 bases at J, with 8 bases in the middle. In germline, CDR1 is GTSNPN, CDR2 SVGIG (reference sequence). CDR3 length equals 11 residues. This CDR3 reads CAWSVANEQFF. The CDR3 nucleotides read TGTGCCTGGTCAGTGGCCAATGAGCAGTTCTTC.

The J gene is TRBJ2-3, the V gene TRBV18; no definite D call. The V end was cut by 3 bases, the J end by 3 bases, with 10 bases between. Germline CDR1 is KGHSH and CDR2 is LQKENI. CDR3 length: 14 residues. The CDR3 loop is CASSPPRYTDTQYF. CDR3 coding DNA: TGTGCCAGCTCACCTCCCCGGTATACAGATACGCAGTATTTT.

The sample holds a few counts of this clone. The rearrangement joins TRBV29-1 to TRBJ2-7, with unresolved D. The germline CDR1 and CDR2 sequences are SQVTM and ANQGSEA. The CDR3 is 12 amino acids. The ends were cut back, 5 bases at V and 0 bases at J, with 8 bases in the middle. DNA for the CDR3: TGCAGCGTTAGGCAGGCCTCCTACGAGCAGTACTTC. It specifies CSVRQASYEQYF.

The rearrangement links TRBV5-1 to TRBJ1-1; perhaps TRBD1 as D (5 bases). The germline CDR1 and CDR2 sequences are SGHRS and YFSETQ. V was cut by 3 bases and J by 1 base, with 13 bases left in between. CDR3 length: 15 amino acids. The CDR3 loop is CASSSQGIGNTEAFF. The CDR3 nucleotides are TGCGCCAGCAGCTCCCAGGGTATTGGGAACACTGAAGCTTTCTTT.

The chain recombines TRBV19 with TRBJ2-3, with D maybe TRBD2 (5 bases). V lost 1 base and J lost 6, with 11 bases in between. Germline lookup yields CDR1 LNHDA and CDR2 SQIVND (reference sequence). The CDR3 is 14 residues long. CDR3 nucleotide sequence: TGTGCCAGTAGTATAGGAGAGGGTGGGGATACGCAGTATTTT. It is translated as CASSIGEGGDTQYF.

The genes are TRBV6-1 and TRBJ1-3; D perhaps matches TRBD1 (5 bases). The CDR3 spans 15 residues. The ends were cut back, 7 bases at V and 0 bases at J, with 13 bases in the middle. CDR1 is MNHNS and CDR2 is SASEGT in the germline V gene. CDR3 sequence (DNA): TGTGCCAGCACCCCCGACAGTGTCTCTGGAAACACCATATATTTT. Translated, it gives CASTPDSVSGNTIYF.

This chain links TRBV9 with TRBJ1-1; TRBD1 matches at 7 bases. V gave up 1 base and J gave up 5 bases; unmatched junction bases: 8. The CDR3 loop spans 15 amino acids. In germline, CDR1 is SGDLS, CDR2 YYNGEE. In nucleotides, the CDR3 is TGTGCCAGCAGCGTATCTGGCAGGGGGTCAACTGAAGCTTTCTTT. Amino acid sequence: CASSVSGRGSTEAFF.

This rearrangement joins TRBV2 to TRBJ1-2; no definite D call. V was pared by 3 bases and J by 0 bases, with 11 bases between. Germline V gene lookup returns CDR1 SNHLY and CDR2 FYNNEI. The CDR3 sequence is 15 residues long. This chain's CDR3 is CASSERSASNYGYTF. The CDR3, as DNA: TGTGCCAGCAGTGAGCGGTCAGCTTCTAACTATGGCTACACCTTC.

The chain has TRBV2 and TRBJ1-3, with D maybe TRBD1 (5 bases). The CDR3 contains 15 residues. Germline CDR1 reads SNHLY; CDR2 reads FYNNEI. V gave up 7 bases and J gave up 0 bases, with 13 bases separating them. As DNA, the CDR3 is TGTGCCAGCAACTGGGGAGGGGCCTCTGGAAACACCATATATTTT. It yields the protein CASNWGGASGNTIYF.

V is TRBV6-1 and J is TRBJ1-2; D is unresolved. This CDR3 contains 11 residues. V lost 8 bases and J lost 5, with 9 bases in between. Germline-derived CDR1 and CDR2 are MNHNS and SASEGT. CDR3 bases: TGTGCCAGCCTACTGACTTATGGCTACACCTTC. Its protein is CASLLTYGYTF.

The chain uses TRBV5-1 and TRBJ1-3; D is unclear. Per germline, CDR1 SGHRS and CDR2 YFSETQ. V shed 9 bases and J shed 3 bases, with 13 bases lying between them. The CDR3 is 13 amino acids. The CDR3 DNA reads TGCGCCACCCGACCGGGAGATGGAAACACCATATATTTT. As protein: CATRPGDGNTIYF.

This clone appeared a few times. This sequence joins TRBV7-9 and TRBJ1-1; D gene ambiguous. Germline lookup yields CDR1 SEHNR and CDR2 FQNEAQ (reference sequence). The length of the CDR3 is 13 residues. Trimming removed 5 bases at V and 5 bases at J, with 12 bases between. The CDR3 is CASSPDGRTEAFF. The CDR3 coding sequence is TGTGCCAGCAGCCCCGACGGGAGGACTGAAGCTTTCTTT.

The J gene is TRBJ1-3, the V gene TRBV2; the match to TRBD1 covers 9 bases. The CDR3 is 15 amino acids. The trim removed 7 bases at V and 4 bases at J, leaving 8 bases unmatched. Germline CDR1 is SNHLY and CDR2 is FYNNEI. As DNA, the CDR3 is TGTGCCAGCAAAACAACGGGGACAGGGGGAAACACCATATATTTT. Residues: CASKTTGTGGNTIYF. The full variable domain, rest sourced from reference TRBV2 and TRBJ1-3, is EPEVTQTPSHQVTQMGQEVILRCVPISNHLYFYWYRQILGQKVEFLVSFYNNEISEKSEIFDDQFSVERPDGSNFTLKIRSTKLEDSAMYFCASKTTGTGGNTIYFGEGSWLTVV.

J is TRBJ2-7 and V is TRBV5-1, with 7 bases lining up with TRBD1. Germline CDR1 SGHRS, CDR2 YFSETQ. The CDR3 spans 13 residues. V was pared by 2 bases and J by 4 bases, with 3 bases of the junction left unmatched. CDR3 sequence (DNA): TGCGCCAGCAGCTTCGACAGGGAATACGAGCAGTACTTC. Its translation: CASSFDREYEQYF. The complete variable domain, with remaining parts taken from reference TRBV5-1 and TRBJ2-7, reads KAGVTQTPRYLIKTRGQQVTLSCSPISGHRSVSWYQQTPGQGLQFLFEYFSETQRNKGNFPGRFSGRQFSNSRSEMNVSTLELGDSALYLCASSFDREYEQYFGPGTRLTVT.

This chain joins TRBV6-1 and TRBJ1-1; 10 bases are a match to TRBD1. CDR3 length: 15 residues. J gave up 3 bases and V 7 bases, and 8 bases lay outside the gene matches. Germline-derived CDR1 and CDR2 are MNHNS and SASEGT. In nucleotides, the CDR3 is TGTGCCAGCAACCGATGGGACAGGGGCGACACTGAAGCTTTCTTT. It specifies CASNRWDRGDTEAFF.

CDR3 sequence (DNA): TGTGCCAGCAGCCCAGACAGGGGGAACACTGAAGCTTTCTTT. Translated: CASSPDRGNTEAFF. The V gene is TRBV7-2, the J gene TRBJ1-1, with 8 bases aligning to TRBD1. V gave up 5 bases and J gave up 1 base; unmatched junction bases: 3. CDR1 and CDR2 from the germline V gene are SGHTA and FQGNSA. The CDR3 has 14 amino acids.

The rearrangement uses TRBV19 and TRBJ2-1, with 8 bases matching TRBD2. J gave up 8 bases and V 4 bases, and 7 bases lay outside the gene matches. Germline CDR1 and CDR2: LNHDA and SQIVND (reference sequence). This CDR3 is 14 amino acids long. The CDR3: CASSTAGGAYEQFF. DNA for the CDR3: TGTGCCAGTAGTACGGCGGGAGGAGCGTATGAGCAGTTCTTC.